The TCR beta chain under discussion was sequenced for a study of cytomegalovirus exposure and HLA in healthy donors. Germline CDR1 and CDR2: SNHLY and FYNNEI. The CDR3 loop spans 15 amino acids. Trimming cost V 6 bases and J 4 bases; bases outside gene matches: 9. The protocol was immunoSEQ multiplex PCR, while the TCRdb copy is restricted to in-frame clones and leaves out a portion. The table has under 400,000 clones, 88% seen once. The material sequenced was PBMCs. The source is a man aged 30 to 45 in good health and CMV-seronegative. This chain connects TRBV2 to TRBJ2-5, with TRBD1 matching over 9 bases. CDR3 bases: TGTGCCAGCAGCGGGACAGGGTCGGCTGGAGAGACCCAGTACTTC. As protein: CASSGTGSAGETQYF.